The clone carrying this TCR beta chain was seen a few times. Its antigen is still unknown. The source of the sample is a study of cytomegalovirus exposure and HLA in healthy donors. Study conclusions and caveats: It was reported that TCR beta sequences correctly inferred the HLA-A and HLA-B alleles for most subjects.

PCR used 60 Vbeta primers and 13 Jbeta primers. Measured with immunoSEQ multiplex PCR; TCRdb has only the in-frame clones, and not every one. Found here are tens of thousands of clones, around half of them singletons; the top ten hold around 10%. Per germline, CDR1 MGHDK and CDR2 SYGVNS. V gave up 7 bases and J gave up 5 bases; unmatched junction bases: 3. This CDR3 is 13 amino acids long. The rearrangement joins TRBV25-1 to TRBJ1-1; TRBD1 matches at 11 bases. Sample: PBMCs. The receptor comes from a human donor in good health. CDR3 nucleotides: TGTGCCAGCACGGGACAGGGGGGGACTGAAGCTTTCTTT. Its protein product is CASTGQGGTEAFF.